Shown below are 24 T cell receptor beta chains from a single sample sequenced in a study of shared clonotypes between healthy human individuals (dated by TCRdb to about 2020). Library preparation was by the immunoSEQ multiplex PCR assay. TCRdb limited this immuneACCESS table to in-frame rearrangements with V and J called. A share of clones is missing; checked studies link under half to unresolved V genes, and the rest is unexplained. This sample has roughly 1,600,000 clones in its table, and approximately 98.5% of those were observed once. The ten biggest clones cover approximately 0.4% of the sample. Sequencing was performed on naive CD4+ T cells sorted from blood. What the cell subset or site label conveys for this sample: CD45RA+ positively selected. The receptors come from a man younger than 45 in good health.

The V and J genes are TRBV10-3 and TRBJ2-7, with a weak D call TRBD2 (7 bases). Germline assignment: CDR1 ENHRY and CDR2 SYGVKD. V shed 8 bases and J shed 5 bases, with 19 bases lying between them. The CDR3 runs 14 residues. The CDR3, as DNA: TGTGCCATCCTCCCGGTGGGGGGGCACCACGAGCAGTACTTC. It translates to CAILPVGGHHEQYF.

The CDR3 bases are TGTGCCACCAGCAGGCCCGCCCTCCGAACTGGGGCCGAGCAGTACTTC. Translating gives CATSRPALRTGAEQYF. The chain uses TRBV15 and TRBJ2-7, with TRBD1 as a possible D gene (5 bases). Deletions cut 3 bases from V and 6 bases from J, with 21 bases between. CDR1 and CDR2 from the germline V gene are LNHNV and YYDKDF (reference sequence). The CDR3 is 16 amino acids.

V is TRBV5-4 and J is TRBJ2-7; 8 bases fit TRBD2. Trimming took 3 bases from V and 4 from J; bases not matched to a gene: 6. This CDR3 region has 14 residues. Germline V gives CDR1 SGHNT, CDR2 YYREEE (reference sequence). CDR3 DNA sequence: TGTGCCAGCAGCTGGGCGGGGGGAGTGTACGAGCAGTACTTC. Translation: CASSWAGGVYEQYF.

The chain employs TRBV19 and TRBJ1-3; 7 bases are a match to TRBD1. J gave up 4 bases and V 1 base, and 10 bases lay outside the gene matches. The germline CDR1 and CDR2 sequences are LNHDA and SQIVND (reference sequence). The CDR3 extends over 17 amino acids. DNA of the CDR3: TGTGCCAGTAGTATAGGTAGGTTGGGGACAGCGGGAAACACCATATATTTT. Translating it yields CASSIGRLGTAGNTIYF.

The chain joins TRBV30 to TRBJ2-3, with TRBD1 matching over 9 bases. CDR3 length: 13 residues. Germline lookup yields CDR1 GTSNPN and CDR2 SVGIG (reference sequence). The junction had 10 bases not matched to a gene; V was cut back by 5 bases and J by 10 bases. In DNA form, the CDR3 reads TGTGCCTGGGAAGGGACAGGGAGGAGTCCGCAGTATTTT. This codes for CAWEGTGRSPQYF.

This chain joins TRBV6-5 and TRBJ1-4, with 10 bases lining up with TRBD1. The CDR3 spans 16 residues. V dropped 4 bases and J dropped 5; count of bases not matched to a gene: 7. CDR1 is MNHEY and CDR2 is SVGAGI in the germline V gene. CDR3 protein: CASSFRDRGQNEKLFF. The CDR3 nucleotides read TGTGCCAGCAGTTTCCGGGACAGGGGTCAAAATGAAAAACTGTTTTTT.

The genes are TRBV2 and TRBJ2-5, with a tentative D call TRBD2 (5 bases). Germline lookup yields CDR1 SNHLY and CDR2 FYNNEI. This CDR3 contains 14 residues. The germline V and J ends were trimmed by 6 bases and 1 base, with 12 bases remaining between them. CDR3 in amino acids: CASSGVATQETQYF. The CDR3 DNA reads as TGTGCCAGCAGCGGGGTTGCCACCCAAGAGACCCAGTACTTC.

This chain's CDR3 is CASSLEQREGFTDTQYF. Written as DNA, the CDR3 is TGTGCCAGCAGCTTGGAGCAGCGGGAGGGGTTCACAGATACGCAGTATTTT. This chain joins TRBV5-4 and TRBJ2-3; 10 bases agree with TRBD2. The CDR3 has 17 amino acids. Germline loops: CDR1 SGHNT, CDR2 YYREEE (reference sequence). Trimming cost V 0 bases and J 2 bases; bases outside gene matches: 6.

The V call is TRBV11-2, the J call TRBJ2-7, with D possibly being TRBD2 (7 bases). The ends were cut back, 3 bases at V and 1 base at J, with 19 bases in the middle. The V gene's germline CDR1 is SGHAT and CDR2 FQNNGV. The CDR3 is 17 residues long. The CDR3 here is CASSFRGGYDRSYEQYF. CDR3 coding DNA: TGTGCCAGCAGCTTTAGGGGGGGGTATGACAGGTCCTACGAGCAGTACTTC.

A remark on this clone: The sample has other DNA sequences that encode this CDR3 too. V gene TRBV7-2 combines with J gene TRBJ1-2; TRBD1 agrees at 7 bases. CDR1 is SGHTA and CDR2 is FQGNSA in the germline V gene. The CDR3 runs 13 residues. V was clipped by 5 bases and J by 7 bases; unmatched bases: 7. In DNA form, the CDR3 reads TGTGCCAGCAGCCCCGACAGGGAGGGTGGCTACACCTTC. It is translated as CASSPDREGGYTF.

On this clone: The sample holds other DNA sequences that translate to the same CDR3. This sequence joins TRBV5-1 and TRBJ2-2, with D uncertain. The germline V and J ends were trimmed by 0 bases and 5 bases, with 5 bases remaining between them. Germline V CDR1 and CDR2: SGHRS, YFSETQ. This CDR3 is 13 amino acids long. The CDR3 protein is CASSLELTGELFF. DNA of the CDR3: TGCGCCAGCAGCTTGGAACTAACCGGGGAGCTGTTTTTT.

A note on this clone: Different DNA sequences within this sample yield the same CDR3. The chain carries TRBV5-1 and TRBJ2-2; tentative D call: TRBD1 (6 bases). Germline CDR1 is SGHRS and CDR2 is YFSETQ. The V and J ends lost 4 bases and 1 base respectively, with 8 bases between them. CDR3 size: 14 residues. CDR3 residues: CASSPGQNTGELFF. The CDR3 bases are TGCGCCAGCAGCCCGGGACAGAACACCGGGGAGCTGTTTTTT.

The chain joins TRBV6-6 to TRBJ2-7; D not resolved. The length of the CDR3 is 14 residues. Trimming took off 7 bases at V and 0 bases at J, with 13 bases between the two ends. The V gene's germline CDR1 is MNHNY and CDR2 SVGAGI (reference sequence). CDR3 nucleotide sequence: TGTGCCAGCACCTTGGACCAAGTCTCCTACGAGCAGTACTTC. It translates to CASTLDQVSYEQYF.

The chain combines TRBV4-3 with TRBJ2-3; the match to TRBD2 covers 12 bases. Germline trimming cut 0 bases from V and 4 bases from J; bases unmatched to any gene: 14. Germline-derived CDR1 and CDR2 are LGHNA and YSLEER. The CDR3 sequence is 20 residues long. This CDR3 is CASSQDSPSGRAGSPDTQYF. The CDR3 DNA follows: TGCGCCAGCAGCCAAGATTCCCCTAGCGGGAGGGCGGGGAGTCCAGATACGCAGTATTTT.

V gene TRBV18 combines with J gene TRBJ2-3; D not certain. Trimming pared 1 base from V and 2 bases from J, leaving 7 bases between. The CDR3 runs 14 residues. Germline CDR1 is KGHSH and CDR2 is LQKENI. The CDR3: CASSPLVATDTQYF. The DNA for the CDR3 is TGTGCCAGCTCACCACTGGTTGCCACAGATACGCAGTATTTT.

V gene TRBV7-2 combines with J gene TRBJ1-4, with D hard to call. Germline-derived CDR1 and CDR2 are SGHTA and FQGNSA. V was trimmed by 2 bases and J by 7 bases, leaving 11 bases between them. This CDR3 is built from 14 residues. The CDR3 reads CASSLMESGEKLFF. CDR3 in DNA: TGTGCCAGCAGCTTAATGGAATCGGGTGAAAAACTGTTTTTT.

This chain joins TRBV6-1 and TRBJ2-5, with 7 bases aligning to TRBD1. Per germline, CDR1 MNHNS and CDR2 SASEGT. V gave up 4 bases and J gave up 1 base; unmatched junction bases: 3. This CDR3 has 14 amino acids. Here the CDR3 reads CASSGGGLQETQYF. The CDR3 DNA reads TGTGCCAGCAGTGGAGGGGGCCTCCAAGAGACCCAGTACTTC.

This chain uses TRBV5-4 with TRBJ2-7; TRBD2 might be the D (5 bases). The CDR3 has 15 residues. The germline V and J ends were trimmed by 4 bases and 3 bases, with 17 bases remaining between them. CDR1 is SGHNT and CDR2 is YYREEE in the germline V gene (reference sequence). This CDR3 is CASSEGGGRYYEQYF. The CDR3, as DNA: TGTGCCAGCAGCGAAGGAGGTGGGCGCTACTACGAGCAGTACTTC. The complete variable domain, with remaining parts taken from reference TRBV5-4 and TRBJ2-7, reads ETGVTQSPTHLIKTRGQQVTLRCSSQSGHNTVSWYQQALGQGPQFIFQYYREEENGRGNFPPRFSGLQFPNYSSELNVNALELDDSALYLCASSEGGGRYYEQYFGPGTRLTVT.

V is TRBV2 and J is TRBJ2-7; 11 bases match TRBD1. Germline loops: CDR1 SNHLY, CDR2 FYNNEI. The CDR3 is made up of 14 amino acids. With V trimmed by 6 bases and J by 2 bases, 3 bases remained unmatched. CDR3 sequence reads: CASRGTGGPYEQYF. For the CDR3, the DNA is TGTGCCAGCAGGGGGACAGGGGGTCCCTACGAGCAGTACTTC.

The chain links TRBV7-6 to TRBJ2-7, with D possibly matching TRBD1 (6 bases). Per germline, CDR1 SGHVS and CDR2 FNYEAQ. CDR3 size: 15 residues. Trimming pared 0 bases from V and 7 bases from J, leaving 16 bases between. CDR3 in DNA: TGTGCCAGCAGCTTAGCGCTGACAGGCCGGAAGGAGCAGTACTTC. Translation: CASSLALTGRKEQYF.

The gene calls are TRBV18 and TRBJ1-3; a weak D match, TRBD1 (6 bases). From germline, CDR1 is KGHSH and CDR2 LQKENI. The CDR3 sequence is 15 residues long. V lost 4 bases to trimming and J lost 2 bases, with 12 bases between them. The CDR3 nucleotides are TGTGCCAGCTCACAACAGGGAGAGGCTGGAAACACCATATATTTT. Protein: CASSQQGEAGNTIYF. Using reference TRBV18 and TRBJ1-3 for the parts outside the CDR3, the full variable domain is NAGVMQNPRHLVRRRGQEARLRCSPMKGHSHVYWYRQLPEEGLKFMVYLQKENIIDESGMPKERFSAEFPKEGPSILRIQQVVRGDSAAYFCASSQQGEAGNTIYFGEGSWLTVV.

The V gene is TRBV5-1, the J gene TRBJ2-1, with 10 nucleotides matching TRBD2. The CDR3 extends over 14 amino acids. CDR1 and CDR2 from the germline V gene are SGHRS and YFSETQ. Trimming removed 6 bases from V and 7 bases from J; junction bases left unmatched: 7. The CDR3 spells CASMPSGSWNEQFF. As DNA, the CDR3 is TGCGCCAGCATGCCTAGCGGGAGTTGGAATGAGCAGTTCTTC.

The chain combines TRBV6-1 with TRBJ1-5; 8 bases are shared with TRBD1. V shed 7 bases and J 0 bases; nucleotides not matched to a gene: 5. The CDR3 has 15 amino acids. Per the germline V gene, CDR1 is MNHNS and CDR2 is SASEGT. DNA for the CDR3: TGTGCCAGCACCCGACAGGGGCCTAGCAATCAGCCCCAGCATTTT. It encodes CASTRQGPSNQPQHF.

This clone was picked up one time. The chain recombines TRBV6-1 with TRBJ2-1; 7 nucleotides match TRBD1. The CDR3 length is 13 residues. Trimming at V came to 3 bases and at J to 14 bases, leaving 10 bases not matched to a gene. Per the germline V gene, CDR1 is MNHNS and CDR2 is SASEGT. This chain's CDR3 is CASSEETGQTEFF. As DNA, the CDR3 is TGTGCCAGCAGTGAGGAGACGGGACAGACGGAGTTCTTC.